A selection of T cell receptor beta chains follows, all from one sample in a study of OX40 agonist ivuxolimab in advanced cancers. Sequencing was performed with immunoSEQ multiplex PCR; in TCRdb, only in-frame clones are kept and a portion is missing. Here the sample spans about 86,000 clones, roughly nine tenths being singletons. The sequences come from CD4+ or CD8+ T cells sorted from blood, collected in a trial of the OX40 agonist ivuxolimab. All receptors come from an adult with an advanced solid tumor such as melanoma, head and neck, liver or kidney cancer. Each CDR3 is given with its conserved first and last residue. The D gene is left open where the match is weak. For some rows the clone size is stated as once, few or many, or as a class when expanded; others skip it.

V	J	size	D	CDR3	DNA
TRBV9	TRBJ1-3	NA	NA	CASSVGPPGVGGNTIYF	TGTGCCAGCAGCGTAGGACCCCCCGGGGTAGGTGGAAACACCATATATTTT
TRBV28	TRBJ2-5	NA	NA	CASSLRPGTGETQYF	TGTGCCAGCAGTTTGCGTCCGGGAACGGGAGAGACCCAGTACTTC
TRBV6-4	TRBJ1-2	NA	TRBD1	CASSEHRGLGYTF	TGTGCCAGCAGTGAACACAGGGGACTTGGCTACACCTTC
TRBV28	TRBJ2-7	NA	TRBD2	CASSPIGLAGDHEQYF	TGTGCCAGCAGCCCCATCGGATTGGCGGGAGACCACGAGCAGTACTTC
TRBV19	TRBJ2-3	NA	NA	CASSIGGSTDTQYF	TGTGCCAGTAGTATAGGGGGTAGCACAGATACGCAGTATTTT
TRBV18	TRBJ2-5	NA	NA	CASSPGQQETQYF	TGTGCCAGCTCACCTGGACAGCAAGAGACCCAGTACTTC
TRBV28	TRBJ1-5	NA	TRBD1	CASSLTGEWPQHF	TGTGCCAGCAGTTTGACAGGGGAATGGCCCCAGCATTTT
TRBV7-2	TRBJ2-7	NA	TRBD1	CASSPRQGDEQYF	TGTGCCAGCAGCCCTCGACAGGGTGACGAGCAGTACTTC
TRBV29-1	TRBJ2-1	few	TRBD1	CSTGGNEQFF	TGCAGCACAGGGGGCAATGAGCAGTTCTTC
TRBV27	TRBJ1-2	NA	NA	CASRRDYFNYGYTF	TGTGCCAGCAGGAGGGATTACTTTAACTATGGCTACACCTTC
TRBV5-5	TRBJ2-7	few	TRBD2	CASSLGLVGLAVSYEQYF	TGTGCCAGCAGCTTGGGGTTGGTCGGACTAGCGGTTTCCTACGAGCAGTACTTC
TRBV5-1	TRBJ2-1	NA	NA	CASSLDVGERSNEQFF	TGCGCCAGCAGCTTGGACGTGGGAGAGCGCTCCAATGAGCAGTTCTTC
TRBV6-6	TRBJ2-5	NA	NA	CASSFKHRDGSTQYF	TGTGCCAGCAGTTTTAAACACAGGGATGGATCGACCCAGTACTTC
TRBV4-2	TRBJ1-3	NA	NA	CASSQDHRASGNTIYF	TGTGCCAGCAGCCAAGATCATCGGGCCTCTGGAAACACCATATATTTT
TRBV9	TRBJ2-7	NA	NA	CASSVVEGDEQYF	TGTGCCAGCAGCGTAGTGGAGGGTGACGAGCAGTACTTC
TRBV5-1	TRBJ1-1	NA	NA	CASSSAGPPNTEAFF	TGCGCCAGCAGCTCTGCCGGGCCCCCGAACACTGAAGCTTTCTTT
TRBV18	TRBJ2-7	NA	NA	CASSSNSYEQYF	TGTGCCAGCTCATCAAACTCCTACGAGCAGTACTTC
TRBV15	TRBJ1-2	few	NA	CATSRDRGFGYTF	TGTGCCACCAGCAGAGACAGGGGATTTGGCTACACCTTC
TRBV28	TRBJ2-3	NA	TRBD2	CASSLAGVTTDTQYF	TGTGCCAGCAGTTTAGCGGGAGTAACGACAGATACGCAGTATTTT
TRBV19	TRBJ2-1	NA	TRBD2	CASSSRGSVREGRNEQFF	TGTGCCAGTAGTTCTAGGGGGTCAGTCCGGGAGGGTAGAAATGAGCAGTTCTTC
TRBV6-6	TRBJ1-5	NA	NA	CASSYTYRGNQPQHF	TGTGCCAGCAGCTACACCTACAGGGGCAATCAGCCCCAGCATTTT
TRBV28	TRBJ2-2	NA	NA	CASSSAAGVRTGELFF	TGTGCCAGCAGTTCTGCCGCAGGGGTTCGCACCGGGGAGCTGTTTTTT
TRBV4-3	TRBJ1-1	NA	NA	CASSQDMRNTEAFF	TGCGCCAGCAGCCAAGATATGCGTAACACTGAAGCTTTCTTT
TRBV29-1	TRBJ2-3	once	TRBD2	CSSPGEGGNTQYF	TGCAGCTCCCCCGGGGAGGGAGGAAATACGCAGTATTTT
TRBV4-3	TRBJ2-7	NA	TRBD1	CASSQAPGQATYEQYF	TGCGCCAGCAGCCAAGCCCCGGGACAGGCAACCTACGAGCAGTACTTC
TRBV19	TRBJ2-2	once	TRBD2	CASSTLAGVELFF	TGTGCCAGTAGTACCCTAGCGGGAGTGGAGCTGTTTTTT
TRBV15	TRBJ1-5	NA	TRBD1	CATSRGQGGAQPQHF	TGTGCCACCAGCAGAGGACAGGGGGGCGCCCAGCCCCAGCATTTT
TRBV7-7	TRBJ2-7	NA	TRBD1	CASSLGTGAYEQYF	TGTGCTAGCAGCTTAGGGACAGGGGCCTACGAGCAGTACTTC
TRBV12-5	TRBJ2-3	NA	NA	CASGPDVDTQYF	TGTGCTAGTGGCCCAGACGTAGATACGCAGTATTTT
TRBV11-2	TRBJ1-1	NA	TRBD1	CASSFTTGGSAEAFF	TGTGCCAGCAGCTTCACGACAGGGGGGTCGGCTGAAGCTTTCTTT
TRBV6-1	TRBJ1-1	NA	NA	CASLTGNTEAFF	TGTGCCAGCCTAACGGGGAACACTGAAGCTTTCTTT
TRBV2	TRBJ2-3	NA	NA	CASSEGGQGPTDTQYF	TGTGCCAGCAGTGAAGGGGGGCAGGGACCCACAGATACGCAGTATTTT
TRBV7-2	TRBJ2-7	NA	NA	CASSLVGGPDEQYF	TGTGCCAGCAGCTTAGTGGGTGGACCGGACGAGCAGTACTTC
TRBV7-8	TRBJ1-3	NA	NA	CASSLGGNTIYF	TGTGCCAGCAGCTTAGGAGGAAACACCATATATTTT
TRBV5-4	TRBJ1-4	NA	TRBD1	CASSSGQDNEKLFF	TGTGCCAGCAGCTCGGGACAGGATAATGAAAAACTGTTTTTT
TRBV7-2	TRBJ1-3	NA	TRBD1	CASSEQGAFSGNTIYF	TGTGCCAGCAGCGAACAGGGGGCTTTCTCTGGAAACACCATATATTTT
TRBV5-1	TRBJ2-1	NA	NA	CASSLVLGRSSYNEQFF	TGCGCCAGCAGCTTGGTATTGGGTCGGAGCTCCTACAATGAGCAGTTCTTC
TRBV2	TRBJ2-1	NA	NA	CASSGEVGNEQFF	TGTGCCAGCTCAGGGGAGGTCGGCAATGAGCAGTTCTTC
TRBV19	TRBJ2-7	NA	NA	CASSTHGRGTYEQYF	TGTGCCAGTAGTACCCACGGACGGGGAACCTACGAGCAGTACTTC
TRBV6-5	TRBJ1-2	NA	NA	CASSYSRGGGYTF	TGTGCCAGCAGTTACTCAAGGGGAGGTGGCTACACCTTC
TRBV6-5	TRBJ1-4	NA	NA	CASSAGSATNEKLFF	TGTGCCAGCAGTGCGGGATCTGCAACTAATGAAAAACTGTTTTTT
TRBV5-1	TRBJ2-2	NA	TRBD2	CASSFTGRINTGELFF	TGCGCCAGCAGCTTTACCGGGAGGATAAACACCGGGGAGCTGTTTTTT
TRBV30	TRBJ1-6	NA	NA	CAWSVIDSYRDTLNSPLHF	TGTGCCTGGAGTGTAATTGATAGCTACCGGGACACCCTTAATTCACCCCTCCACTTT
TRBV6-7	TRBJ2-7	NA	TRBD2	CASSRSGLAGRSYEQYF	TGTGCCAGCAGTAGATCGGGACTAGCGGGCCGCTCCTACGAGCAGTACTTC
TRBV2	TRBJ1-6	NA	NA	CASLGEGSSPLHF	TGTGCCAGCCTGGGGGAGGGGAGTTCACCCCTCCACTTT
TRBV25-1	TRBJ2-5	NA	NA	CASSAGRETQYF	TGTGCCAGCAGCGCTGGTCGGGAGACCCAGTACTTC
TRBV10-3	TRBJ1-2	NA	NA	CAISPGESGYTF	TGTGCCATCAGTCCAGGGGAAAGTGGCTACACCTTC
TRBV19	TRBJ2-4	NA	NA	CASSYRPGGDIQYF	TGTGCCAGTAGTTATAGGCCGGGTGGGGACATTCAGTACTTC
TRBV7-2	TRBJ2-7	NA	NA	CASSLRGVYEQYF	TGTGCCAGCAGCTTGAGGGGAGTCTACGAGCAGTACTTC
TRBV4-1	TRBJ2-2	NA	TRBD1	CASSRTGGSNTGELFF	TGCGCCAGCAGTCGGACAGGGGGCTCGAACACCGGGGAGCTGTTTTTT
TRBV5-1	TRBJ1-1	NA	NA	CASSLVGGLSTEAFF	TGCGCCAGCAGCTTGGTTGGGGGATTGAGCACTGAAGCTTTCTTT
TRBV7-9	TRBJ2-3	NA	TRBD2	CASSPLAGASDTQYF	TGTGCCAGCAGCCCCCTAGCGGGAGCCTCTGATACGCAGTATTTT
TRBV7-8	TRBJ2-1	NA	NA	CASSVITGLGNEQFF	TGTGCCAGCAGCGTAATAACTGGCTTGGGGAATGAGCAGTTCTTC
TRBV15	TRBJ2-1	NA	NA	CATSIRFREEQFF	TGTGCCACCAGCATACGATTCAGGGAGGAGCAGTTCTTC